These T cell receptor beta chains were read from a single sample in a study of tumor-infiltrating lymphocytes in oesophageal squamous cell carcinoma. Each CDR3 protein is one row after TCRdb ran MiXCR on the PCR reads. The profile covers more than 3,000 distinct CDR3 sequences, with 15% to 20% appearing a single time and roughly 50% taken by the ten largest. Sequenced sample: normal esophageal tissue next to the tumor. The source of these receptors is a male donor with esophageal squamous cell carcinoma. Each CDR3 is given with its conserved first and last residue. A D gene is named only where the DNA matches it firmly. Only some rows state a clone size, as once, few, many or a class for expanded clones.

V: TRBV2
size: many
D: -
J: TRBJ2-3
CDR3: CASSVTDTQYF
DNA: TGTGCCAGCAGTGTGACAGATACGCAGTATTTT

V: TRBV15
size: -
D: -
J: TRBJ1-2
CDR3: CATSRVGVSYTF
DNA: TGTGCCACCAGCAGAGTCGGGGTTAGCTACACCTTC

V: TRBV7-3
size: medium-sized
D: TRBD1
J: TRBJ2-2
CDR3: CASSPNTGAGELFF
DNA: TGTGCCAGCAGCCCCAACACAGGGGCCGGGGAGCTGTTTTTT

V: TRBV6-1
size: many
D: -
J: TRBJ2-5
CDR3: CASSMYQETQYF
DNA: TGTGCCAGCAGCATGTACCAAGAGACCCAGTACTTC

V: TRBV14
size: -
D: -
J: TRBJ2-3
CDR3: CASSQSRRLATDTQYF
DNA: TGTGCCAGCAGCCAAAGTAGGAGGTTAGCCACAGATACGCAGTATTTT

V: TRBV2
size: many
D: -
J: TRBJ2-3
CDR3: CASSGEGRSYTQYF
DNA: TGTGCCAGCAGTGGAGAGGGTCGGTCATATACGCAGTATTTT

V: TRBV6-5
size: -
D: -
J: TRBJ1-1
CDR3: CASSYSFGSTEAFF
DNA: TGTGCCAGCAGTTACTCGTTCGGGAGCACTGAAGCTTTCTTT

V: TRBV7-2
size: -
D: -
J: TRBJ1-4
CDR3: CASSPILGYNLFF
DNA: TGTGCCAGCAGCCCGATCCTTGGGTATAACCTGTTTTTT

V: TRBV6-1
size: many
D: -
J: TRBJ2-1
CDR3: CASRLQGPSYNEQFF
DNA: TGTGCCAGCAGGCTACAGGGTCCCTCCTACAATGAGCAGTTCTTC

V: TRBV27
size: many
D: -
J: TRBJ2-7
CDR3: CASSPPGTLYNEQYF
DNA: TGTGCCAGCAGTCCGCCCGGGACACTGTACAATGAGCAGTACTTC

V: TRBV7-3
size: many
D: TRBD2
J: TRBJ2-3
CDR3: CASSLRPAGGHSTDTQYF
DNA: TGTGCCAGCAGCTTGAGGCCGGCGGGGGGCCACTCCACAGATACGCAGTATTTT

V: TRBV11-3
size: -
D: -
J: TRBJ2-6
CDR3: CASSSWTF
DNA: TGTGCCAGCAGCTCCTGGACTTTC

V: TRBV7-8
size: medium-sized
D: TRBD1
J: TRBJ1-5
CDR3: CASSTTQQGGQHF
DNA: TGTGCCAGCAGCACAACCCAACAGGGGGGTCAGCATTTT

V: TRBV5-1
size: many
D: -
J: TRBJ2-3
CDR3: CASSLAGGTDTQYF
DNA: TGCGCCAGCAGCTTGGCAGGGGGCACAGATACGCAGTATTTT

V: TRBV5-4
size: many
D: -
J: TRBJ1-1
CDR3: CASSTDGTNTEAFF
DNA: TGTGCCAGCAGCACGGACGGAACGAACACTGAAGCTTTCTTT

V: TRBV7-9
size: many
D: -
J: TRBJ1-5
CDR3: CASSRDSNQPQHF
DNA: TGTGCCAGCAGCCGGGACTCAAATCAGCCCCAGCATTTT

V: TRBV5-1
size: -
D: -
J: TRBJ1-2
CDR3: CASSLAGGGYTF
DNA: TGCGCCAGCAGCTTGGCGGGCGGTGGCTACACCTTC

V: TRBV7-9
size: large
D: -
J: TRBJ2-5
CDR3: CASSFTIAETQYF
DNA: TGTGCCAGCAGCTTTACGATTGCGGAGACCCAGTACTTC

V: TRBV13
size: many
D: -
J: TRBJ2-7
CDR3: CASSLGALGRSYEQYF
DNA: TGTGCCAGCAGCTTAGGGGCTTTGGGGCGGTCCTACGAGCAGTACTTC

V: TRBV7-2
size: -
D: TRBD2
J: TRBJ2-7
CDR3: CASSEQGLAKLYEQYF
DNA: TGTGCCAGCAGCGAACAAGGACTAGCGAAGCTCTACGAGCAGTACTTC

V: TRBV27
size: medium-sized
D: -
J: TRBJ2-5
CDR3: CASSTRTGRTETQYF
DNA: TGTGCCAGCAGTACTCGGACGGGACGAACGGAGACCCAGTACTTC

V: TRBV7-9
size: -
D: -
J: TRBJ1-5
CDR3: CARSLGGGAQHF
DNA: TGTGCCAGGAGCTTAGGAGGGGGGGCCCAGCATTTT

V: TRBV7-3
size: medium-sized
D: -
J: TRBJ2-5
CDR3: CASSQTRAAGETQYF
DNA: TGTGCCAGCAGCCAGACTAGGGCCGCAGGGGAGACCCAGTACTTC

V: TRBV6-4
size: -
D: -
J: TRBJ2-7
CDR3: CASSEGANSPLHF
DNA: TGTGCCAGCAGTGAGGGGGCGAATTCACCCCTCCACTTC

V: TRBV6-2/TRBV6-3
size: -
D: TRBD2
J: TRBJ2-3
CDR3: CASSALAGGSDTQYF
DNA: TGTGCCAGCAGCGCCCTAGCGGGTGGGTCAGATACGCAGTATTTT

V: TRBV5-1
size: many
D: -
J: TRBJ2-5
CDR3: CASSLGGTKEETQYF
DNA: TGCGCCAGCAGCTTGGGTGGGACCAAAGAAGAGACCCAGTACTTC

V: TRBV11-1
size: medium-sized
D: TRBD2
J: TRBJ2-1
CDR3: CASRGTVAGGRNEQFF
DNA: TGTGCCAGCCGGGGGACTGTAGCGGGGGGGCGGAATGAGCAGTTCTTC

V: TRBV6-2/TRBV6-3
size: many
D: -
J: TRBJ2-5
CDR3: CASSYTGNLATQYF
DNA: TGTGCCAGCAGTTACACAGGGAATCTCGCGACCCAGTACTTC

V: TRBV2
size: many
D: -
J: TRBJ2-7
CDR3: CASTSARSRLYEQYF
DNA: TGTGCCAGCACCTCGGCACGGAGTAGATTATACGAGCAGTACTTC

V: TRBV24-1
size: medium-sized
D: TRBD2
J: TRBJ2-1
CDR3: CATSDPGLAGYNEQFF
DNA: TGTGCCACCAGTGATCCGGGACTAGCGGGCTACAATGAGCAGTTCTTC

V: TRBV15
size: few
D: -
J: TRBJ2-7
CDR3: CATSRAIGGYEQYF
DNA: TGTGCCACCAGCAGAGCTATCGGGGGCTACGAGCAGTACTTC

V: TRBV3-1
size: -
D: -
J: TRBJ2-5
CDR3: CASANREETQYF
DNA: TGTGCCAGCGCAAACAGGGAAGAGACCCAGTACTTC

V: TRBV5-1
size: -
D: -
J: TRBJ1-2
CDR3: CASSLQSRDGYTF
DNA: TGCGCCAGCAGCTTACAGAGCAGGGATGGCTACACCTTC

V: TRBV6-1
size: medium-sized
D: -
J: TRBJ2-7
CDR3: CASSEVSYEQYF
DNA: TGTGCCAGCAGTGAAGTTTCCTACGAGCAGTACTTC

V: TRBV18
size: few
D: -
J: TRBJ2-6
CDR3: CASSPRGDSGANVLTF
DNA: TGTGCCAGCTCACCACGTGGGGACTCTGGGGCCAACGTCCTGACTTTC

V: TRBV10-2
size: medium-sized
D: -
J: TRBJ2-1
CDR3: CASNWGRNEQFF
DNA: TGCGCCAGCAACTGGGGACGCAATGAGCAGTTCTTC

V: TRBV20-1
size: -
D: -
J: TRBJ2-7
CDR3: CSAHNLGGVGYEQYF
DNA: TGCAGTGCTCACAATTTGGGGGGCGTGGGCTACGAGCAGTACTTC

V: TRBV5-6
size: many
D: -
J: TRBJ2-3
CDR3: CASSEGPRSTDTQYF
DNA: TGTGCCAGCAGCGAAGGGCCGAGGAGTACAGATACGCAGTATTTT

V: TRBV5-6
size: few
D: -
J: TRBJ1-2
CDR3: CASSSQKKSTEFWNTF
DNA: TGTGCCAGCAGCTCACAGAAAAAATCGACAGAATTTTGGAACACCTTC

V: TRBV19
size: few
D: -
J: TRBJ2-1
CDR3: CASSIGPRGAYNEQFF
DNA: TGTGCCAGTAGTATAGGGCCCAGGGGAGCCTACAATGAGCAGTTCTTC

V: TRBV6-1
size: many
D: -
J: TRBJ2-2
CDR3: CASSFLRDTGELFF
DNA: TGTGCCAGCAGTTTCCTGAGGGACACCGGGGAGCTGTTTTTT